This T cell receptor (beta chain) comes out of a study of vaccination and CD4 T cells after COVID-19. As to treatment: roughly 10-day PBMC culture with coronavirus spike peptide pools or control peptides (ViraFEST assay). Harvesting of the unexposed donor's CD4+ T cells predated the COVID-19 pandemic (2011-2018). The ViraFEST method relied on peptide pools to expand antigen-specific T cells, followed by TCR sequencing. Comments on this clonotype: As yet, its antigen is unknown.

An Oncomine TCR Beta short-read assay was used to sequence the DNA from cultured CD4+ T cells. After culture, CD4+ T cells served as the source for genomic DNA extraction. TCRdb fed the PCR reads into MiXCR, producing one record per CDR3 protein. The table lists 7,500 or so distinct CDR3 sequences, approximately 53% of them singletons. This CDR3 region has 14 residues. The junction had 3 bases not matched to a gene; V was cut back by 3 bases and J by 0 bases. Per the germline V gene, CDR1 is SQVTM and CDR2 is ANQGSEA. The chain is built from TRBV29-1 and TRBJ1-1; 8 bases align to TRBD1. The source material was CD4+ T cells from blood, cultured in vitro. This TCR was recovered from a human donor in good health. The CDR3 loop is CSVDDRGMNTEAFF. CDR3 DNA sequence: TGCAGCGTTGATGACAGGGGTATGAACACTGAAGCTTTCTTT.